This TCR beta chain was identified in a study of blood T cell repertoires in COVID-19. About the study: Samples of COVID-19 (acute and convalescent) were obtained from the United States, Italy and Spain.

Libraries were prepared by immunoSEQ multiplex PCR; TCRdb keeps only in-frame clonotypes and omits some of them. This table holds 200,000 to 250,000 clones, about 85% found once. The CDR3 contains 15 residues. Per germline, CDR1 MNHEY and CDR2 SMNVEV (reference sequence). The V gene lost 8 bases and the J gene lost 5 bases, with 18 bases spanning the gap. Material for sequencing was peripheral blood. The V gene is TRBV27, the J gene TRBJ1-4; D might be TRBD1 (6 bases). The TCR was taken from a woman between 45 and 65 years old with COVID-19, enrolled during active disease. The CDR3 DNA sequence: TGTGCCAGCCGCACCCTCCGGACAGTAAATGAAAAACTGTTTTTT. Protein product: CASRTLRTVNEKLFF.